A single sample gave rise to the 23 T cell receptor beta chains below, sequenced in a study of blood T cells in healthy people across ages. Then a second PCR, running roughly 7 to 11 cycles, was carried out with a sample-barcoded 5' primer and a J-beta primer mix. MiXCR, applied by TCRdb to the 5' RACE reads, yields one record per CDR3 protein. The sample records about 930,000 distinct CDR3 sequences, 25% to 35% being singletons. These same data were also listed under a study on T cells of mothers and their children.

Specimen: blood. The origin of the receptors is a woman in her thirties or forties in good health.

This clonotype has a handful of counts. The chain carries TRBV6-4 and TRBJ2-1; D not certain. Per germline, CDR1 MRHNA and CDR2 SNTAGT. V was trimmed by 4 bases and J by 6 bases, leaving 10 bases between them. There are 13 residues in the CDR3. The CDR3 spells CASSGWTGNEQFF. The CDR3 DNA sequence: TGTGCCAGCAGTGGGTGGACGGGCAATGAGCAGTTCTTC.

This clonotype was detected a few times. The CDR3 loop is CASRVPWSGRPVNSPLHF. The CDR3 region has the DNA TGTGCCAGCAGGGTCCCCTGGTCCGGCAGACCGGTTAATTCACCCCTCCACTTT. V gene TRBV28 combines with J gene TRBJ1-6; the D is unclear. Trimming cost V 6 bases and J 6 bases, with 24 bases left between them. The CDR3 covers 18 residues. Germline CDR1 reads MDHEN; CDR2 reads SYDVKM.

This clonotype was seen a few times. The chain combines TRBV7-7 with TRBJ1-3; no definite D call. Per the germline V gene, CDR1 is SSHAT and CDR2 is FNYEAQ (reference sequence). The CDR3 contains 14 residues. Here the CDR3 DNA reads TGTGGTTTCATCCCGGCAGACTCTGGAAACACCATATATTTT. Translated, it gives CGFIPADSGNTIYF.

This clonotype has ten or more counts. V is TRBV12-3 or TRBV12-4 and J is TRBJ2-7; 16 bases are shared with TRBD2. The CDR3 contains 15 residues. J lost 6 bases, V lost 6 bases, and 5 bases had no gene match. Here the CDR3 reads CASSGTSGGASEQYF. The CDR3 region has the DNA TGTGCCAGCAGCGGGACTAGCGGGGGGGCGAGCGAGCAGTACTTC.

V usage is TRBV11-2 and J usage is TRBJ2-1; TRBD1 aligns across 8 bases. Trimming at V came to 1 base and at J to 2 bases, leaving 7 bases not matched to a gene. Looked up from germline, CDR1 is SGHAT and CDR2 is FQNNGV. This CDR3 comprises 17 residues. The CDR3 DNA follows: TGTGCCAGCAGCTTAGGGGCAGGACAGGGTACCTACAATGAGCAGTTCTTC. Translated, it gives CASSLGAGQGTYNEQFF.

This clonotype came up a few times. The V gene is TRBV20-1, the J gene TRBJ1-1, with a weak D call TRBD1 (6 bases). The CDR3 has 13 residues. Trimming took off 6 bases at V and 1 base at J, with 12 bases between the two ends. Germline V CDR1 and CDR2: DFQATT, SNEGSKA (reference sequence). This CDR3 reads CSAPGQRNTEAFF. CDR3 coding DNA: TGCAGTGCCCCTGGACAGAGGAACACTGAAGCTTTCTTT.

This clonotype was seen repeatedly, ten times or more. The gene calls are TRBV11-2 and TRBJ2-1; TRBD1 might be the D (5 bases). This CDR3 comprises 15 residues. The V gene lost 5 bases and the J gene lost 0 bases, with 11 bases spanning the gap. Germline V gives CDR1 SGHAT, CDR2 FQNNGV. The CDR3 sequence is CASSPRQSSYNEQFF. The CDR3 bases are TGTGCCAGCAGCCCCAGACAGAGCTCCTACAATGAGCAGTTCTTC.

The CDR3 sequence is CASSLIYSRTQAGYTF. The CDR3 DNA sequence: TGTGCCAGCAGCTTAATCTATTCTCGGACGCAGGCTGGCTACACCTTC. The chain combines TRBV11-2 with TRBJ1-2; D is uncertain. The germline V and J ends were trimmed by 2 bases and 7 bases, with 20 bases remaining between them. Germline V lookup: CDR1 SGHAT, CDR2 FQNNGV. CDR3 length: 16 amino acids. Full variable domain (outside the CDR3, taken from reference TRBV11-2 and TRBJ1-2): EAGVAQSPRYKIIEKRQSVAFWCNPISGHATLYWYQQILGQGPKLLIQFQNNGVVDDSQLPKDRFSAERLKGVDSTLKIQPAKLEDSAVYLCASSLIYSRTQAGYTFGSGTRLTVV.

The V call is TRBV7-2, the J call TRBJ2-3; the D gene is possibly TRBD2 (6 bases). CDR3 length: 14 residues. The germline CDR1 and CDR2 sequences are SGHTA and FQGNSA. V was clipped by 11 bases and J by 0 bases, with 15 bases between them. CDR3 region: CAGGVGASTDTQYF. The DNA of the CDR3 is TGTGCCGGCGGGGTAGGGGCTAGCACAGATACGCAGTATTTT.

V and J are TRBV15 and TRBJ2-1; D may match TRBD1 or TRBD2 (5 bases each). The J call is in doubt because the DNA end fits TRBJ2-7 better. CDR1 LNHNV and CDR2 YYDKDF come from the germline V gene (reference sequence). The CDR3 has 15 amino acids. CDR3 protein: CATSEGTAGYNEQYF. The CDR3 bases are TGTGCCACCAGCGAAGGGACGGCGGGCTACAATGAGCAGTACTTC.

The V call is TRBV15, the J call TRBJ2-3; possibly TRBD1 or TRBD2 for D (5 bases each). Trimming stripped 5 bases from V and 6 bases from J, with 15 bases between. The CDR3 consists of 14 residues. From germline, CDR1 is LNHNV and CDR2 YYDKDF (reference sequence). CDR3 in amino acids: CATSSGPWGDTQYF. The CDR3 DNA reads TGTGCCACCAGCTCCGGGCCCTGGGGGGATACGCAGTATTTT.

A few counts support this clonotype. The chain is built from TRBV20-1 and TRBJ2-1; D is ambiguous. The CDR3 covers 15 residues. V was clipped by 0 bases and J by 4 bases, with 13 bases between them. CDR1 and CDR2 from the germline V gene are DFQATT and SNEGSKA (reference sequence). The CDR3 sequence: CSARDVAQQYNEQFF. The CDR3 DNA follows: TGCAGTGCTAGAGATGTCGCACAGCAGTACAATGAGCAGTTCTTC.

This clonotype was counted many times. This sequence joins TRBV4-1 and TRBJ2-5; the match to TRBD1 covers 9 bases. Germline V lookup: CDR1 MGHRA, CDR2 YSYEKL. This CDR3 has 14 amino acids. V was clipped by 6 bases and J by 4 bases; unmatched bases: 6. The CDR3 is CASRPTGGGETQYF. The CDR3 DNA follows: TGCGCCAGCAGACCCACAGGGGGCGGAGAGACCCAGTACTTC.

This clonotype was picked up a small number of times. J is TRBJ1-1 and V is TRBV10-3; 9 nucleotides agree with TRBD1. The CDR3 sequence is 15 residues long. V shed 7 bases, J shed 1 base, and the junction held 7 bases outside the gene matches. The germline V gene encodes CDR1 ENHRY and CDR2 SYGVKD. The CDR3 loop reads CAITEPGQGNTEAFF. In DNA form, the CDR3 reads TGTGCCATCACTGAACCGGGACAGGGGAACACTGAAGCTTTCTTT.

This clonotype came up many times. The CDR3 loop is CSARGTTGEQGYTF. The CDR3 DNA is TGCAGTGCTAGAGGTACGACAGGGGAGCAAGGCTACACCTTC. The chain couples TRBV20-1 to TRBJ1-2; 8 nucleotides agree with TRBD1. The CDR3 consists of 14 residues. V trimming: 1 base; J trimming: 8 bases; junction bases outside the gene matches: 9. In germline, CDR1 is DFQATT, CDR2 SNEGSKA (reference sequence).

Only a few counts were recorded for this clonotype. The chain uses TRBV5-1 and TRBJ2-5; 13 bases line up with TRBD2. The CDR3 loop spans 15 amino acids. Germline values: CDR1 SGHRS, CDR2 YFSETQ. With 5 bases clipped from V and 4 bases from J, the junction kept 5 bases outside the gene matches. The CDR3, as DNA: TGCGCCAGCAGACGGACTAGCGGGGGCCGAGAGACCCAGTACTTC. This encodes CASRRTSGGRETQYF. Looking up the rest from reference TRBV5-1 and TRBJ2-5 gives the full variable domain: KAGVTQTPRYLIKTRGQQVTLSCSPISGHRSVSWYQQTPGQGLQFLFEYFSETQRNKGNFPGRFSGRQFSNSRSEMNVSTLELGDSALYLCASRRTSGGRETQYFGPGTRLLVL.

This clonotype was seen only a few times. The chain uses TRBV15 and TRBJ1-2; a weak D match, TRBD1 (5 bases). This CDR3 has 13 residues. The germline V gene encodes CDR1 LNHNV and CDR2 YYDKDF (reference sequence). With 10 bases removed from V and 4 bases from J, the gap between germline ends came to 16 bases. CDR3 sequence reads: CAIAPGAGYGYTF. The CDR3 DNA sequence: TGTGCCATCGCGCCCGGGGCAGGCTATGGCTACACCTTC. The variable domain in full, completed from reference TRBV15 and TRBJ1-2, reads DAMVIQNPRYQVTQFGKPVTLSCSQTLNHNVMYWYQQKSSQAPKLLFHYYDKDFNNEADTPDNFQSRRPNTSFCFLDIRSPGLGDTAMYLCAIAPGAGYGYTFGSGTRLTVV.

Remarks on this clonotype: The junction differs from germline at one of its ends, possibly a read error. The chain carries TRBV7-7 and TRBJ2-1; maybe TRBD1 (6 bases). From germline, CDR1 is SSHAT and CDR2 FNYEAQ (reference sequence). The CDR3 runs to 14 residues. The CDR3 region has the DNA TGTGCTAGCAGCTTAACAGGGCCCTACAATGAGCAATACTTC. It codes for CASSLTGPYNEQYF.

This clonotype was picked up many times. The rearrangement links TRBV7-2 to TRBJ1-5; tentative D call: TRBD1 (6 bases). V was shortened by 5 bases and J by 7 bases, with 15 bases between the two germline ends. The CDR3 length is 14 residues. The germline V gene encodes CDR1 SGHTA and CDR2 FQGNSA. Here the CDR3 DNA reads TGTGCCAGCAGCAATACAGGGTTACGACAGCCCCAGCATTTT. Encoded protein: CASSNTGLRQPQHF.

This clonotype was detected once. In DNA form, the CDR3 reads TGTGCCACCAGTGATCTAGGAAGCTACGAGCAGTACTTC. Protein sequence: CATSDLGSYEQYF. The chain carries TRBV24-1 and TRBJ2-7; D remains unclear. V lost 3 bases and J 3 bases, leaving 8 bases between the germline ends. Germline-derived CDR1 and CDR2 are KGHDR and SFDVKD. The CDR3 covers 13 residues.

This clonotype was observed many times. The V gene is TRBV29-1, the J gene TRBJ2-5; D not resolved. The ends were cut back, 8 bases at V and 2 bases at J, with 12 bases in the middle. The germline CDR1 and CDR2 sequences are SQVTM and ANQGSEA. The CDR3 is made up of 12 amino acids. Written as DNA, the CDR3 is TGCAGCTCATCTTTGGGGCAAGAGACCCAGTACTTC. Its protein product is CSSSLGQETQYF.

The table lists this clonotype with many counts. The gene calls are TRBV29-1 and TRBJ1-2; a possible D gene is TRBD1 (5 bases). This CDR3 has 13 amino acids. CDR1 SQVTM and CDR2 ANQGSEA come from the germline V gene. Trimming pared 7 bases from V and 4 bases from J, leaving 16 bases between. In DNA, the CDR3 is TGCAGCGCTGCACCGGGACTCCTCTATGGCTACACCTTC. It specifies CSAAPGLLYGYTF.

For this clonotype: This may arise from a read error, as a much more abundant clone is one base away. J is TRBJ1-2 and V is TRBV5-1; tentative D call: TRBD1 (5 bases). CDR3 size: 13 residues. Germline lookup yields CDR1 SGHRS and CDR2 YFSETQ. The CDR3 nucleotides read TGCGTCAGCAGCCCTCCGGGGGTAGATGGCTACACCTTC. It translates to CVSSPPGVDGYTF.